This TCR beta chain was obtained from a study of blood T cell repertoires in COVID-19. Study summary: Specimens from acute and convalescent COVID-19 originated in the United States, Italy and Spain. T cells, B-cell-depleted T cells, or PBMCs supplied cDNA or gDNA.

In its sample, this clone was seen once. Germline V gene lookup returns CDR1 MNHEY and CDR2 SVGAGI. The CDR3 spans 14 residues. V gave up 7 bases and J gave up 2 bases; unmatched junction bases: 7. In the study's own analysis: Estimates of nucleated cell counts were drawn from the amplification of reference gene primers. Produced via immunoSEQ multiplex PCR; TCRdb's table is partial and in-frame only. Clone size and the V and J calls come from that table; the DNA yielded D and trimming. Here the sample spans tens of thousands of clones, more than 70% being singletons. This receptor was identified in a human donor in a cohort sampled during active COVID-19. Sequenced input: peripheral blood. The gene calls are TRBV6-5 and TRBJ1-2, with 7 bases aligning to TRBD1. The CDR3 is CASTRRGQNYGYTF. The CDR3 region has the DNA TGTGCCAGCACCCGGAGGGGGCAAAACTATGGCTACACCTTC.